This T cell receptor (beta chain) is drawn from a study of shared clonotypes between healthy human individuals. Whole-study results and caveats: Clonotype sharing levels among donors were expected to vary with sequencing depth.

As originally analysed: ImmunoSEQ gave junction-only sequences without quality scores, so filtering differed. Sequenced by immunoSEQ multiplex PCR; TCRdb stores in-frame clones only, minus some. V and J calls and clone size come straight from that table; D and trimming were deduced from the DNA. This table holds 850,000 to 1,200,000 clones, roughly 70% found once. Notes on this clone: Its antigen is unknown.

The V segment lost 5 bases and the J segment 1 base; nucleotides outside the gene matches: 8. Germline V gene lookup returns CDR1 LNHDA and CDR2 SQIVND (reference sequence). The CDR3 extends over 17 amino acids. The clonotype was recovered from a man aged 18 to 30 in good health. The V call is TRBV19, the J call TRBJ1-5, with TRBD1 matching over 10 bases. Material for sequencing was memory CD4+ T cells sorted from blood. The subset denotes: CD45RA-negative fraction. In nucleotides, the CDR3 is TGTGCCAGTAGTTCTCGACAGGGGGCTGGGAGCAATCAGCCCCAGCATTTT. Its protein product is CASSSRQGAGSNQPQHF.